This paragraph reports one T cell receptor beta chain. Some clones are missing from TCRdb's copy, which holds only in-frame ones; the method was immunoSEQ multiplex PCR. The sample contains roughly 250,000 clones, around 90% of which appear only once. These data originate in a study of blood T cell repertoires in COVID-19. This CDR3 contains 15 residues. V lost 3 bases to trimming and J lost 4 bases; unmatched junction nucleotides: 8. Germline-derived CDR1 and CDR2 are SGHRS and YFSETQ. This chain connects TRBV5-1 to TRBJ2-7; 9 bases are shared with TRBD1. This TCR derives from a man aged 60-69 years who had recovered from COVID-19. The sample taken for sequencing was peripheral blood. The CDR3 DNA sequence: TGCGCCAGCAGCTCAGAACAGGGGGCGGGGTACGAGCAGTACTTC. Translation gives CASSSEQGAGYEQYF.